One sample yielded the 14 T cell receptor beta chains listed below, sequenced in a study of shared clonotypes between healthy human individuals. Terminally differentiated effector memory CD45RA+ cells were excluded from the naive CD8 cells, which were CD45RO-negative and positively selected for CCR7. Measured with immunoSEQ multiplex PCR; TCRdb has only the in-frame clones, and not every one. The repertoire includes roughly 1,800,000 clones, approximately 94% of them detected once, and more than 0.95% sits in the top ten. Sequencing was carried out using naive CD8+ T cells sorted from blood. The receptors were sampled from a man aged 18-30 years in good health.

V gene TRBV5-4 combines with J gene TRBJ2-6; no reliable D call. The germline V gene encodes CDR1 SGHNT and CDR2 YYREEE (reference sequence). This CDR3 comprises 15 residues. V was shortened by 7 bases and J by 0 bases, with 11 bases between the two germline ends. The CDR3 reads CASGSVVSGANVLTF. As DNA, the CDR3 is TGTGCCAGCGGTTCAGTAGTCTCTGGGGCCAACGTCCTGACTTTC.

CDR3 sequence: CASSQHLTGNQPQHF. The CDR3 DNA reads TGTGCCAGCAGTCAACACCTCACCGGAAATCAGCCCCAGCATTTT. The chain carries TRBV2 and TRBJ1-5; no reliable D call. V was shortened by 5 bases and J by 4 bases, with 15 bases between the two germline ends. This CDR3 comprises 15 residues. Germline V gives CDR1 SNHLY, CDR2 FYNNEI.

V and J are TRBV14 and TRBJ2-7; 9 bases map to TRBD1. Germline-derived CDR1 and CDR2 are SGHDN and FVKESK. Trimming cost V 4 bases and J 1 base; bases outside gene matches: 8. The CDR3 is 16 residues long. The CDR3 DNA is TGTGCCAGCAGCCTTCTAACAGGGGGCTATTCCTACGAGCAGTACTTC. Translation gives CASSLLTGGYSYEQYF.

This clone appeared once. The V call is TRBV4-2, the J call TRBJ2-3, with D hard to call. Looked up from germline, CDR1 is LGHNA and CDR2 is YNFKEQ. The CDR3 contains 16 residues. V dropped 4 bases and J dropped 0 bases, with 14 bases sitting between them. This chain's CDR3 is CASSRHGGESTDTQYF. As DNA, the CDR3 is TGTGCCAGCAGCCGACATGGTGGGGAAAGCACAGATACGCAGTATTTT.

V is TRBV11-2 and J is TRBJ2-7; the D is unclear. V lost 1 base and J 2 bases, leaving 18 bases between the germline ends. This CDR3 contains 17 residues. Germline lookup yields CDR1 SGHAT and CDR2 FQNNGV. The CDR3 spells CASSLVQYGRPAYEQYF. CDR3 nucleotides: TGTGCCAGCAGCTTAGTTCAGTACGGCAGGCCCGCCTACGAGCAGTACTTC. Full variable domain (outside the CDR3, taken from reference TRBV11-2 and TRBJ2-7): EAGVAQSPRYKIIEKRQSVAFWCNPISGHATLYWYQQILGQGPKLLIQFQNNGVVDDSQLPKDRFSAERLKGVDSTLKIQPAKLEDSAVYLCASSLVQYGRPAYEQYFGPGTRLTVT.

This chain links TRBV30 with TRBJ2-1; D gene uncertain. The length of the CDR3 is 14 residues. In germline, CDR1 is GTSNPN, CDR2 SVGIG (reference sequence). Trimming removed 2 bases from V and 2 bases from J, with 10 bases in between. The CDR3 sequence: CAWSLLGPYNEQFF. CDR3 coding DNA: TGTGCCTGGAGTTTACTCGGGCCCTACAATGAGCAGTTCTTC. The full variable domain, completed using reference TRBV30 and TRBJ2-1, is SQTIHQWPATLVQPVGSPLSLECTVEGTSNPNLYWYRQAAGRGLQLLFYSVGIGQISSEVPQNLSASRPQDRQFILSSKKLLLSDSGFYLCAWSLLGPYNEQFFGPGTRLTVL.

The chain couples TRBV5-6 to TRBJ2-5, with a tentative D call TRBD2 (5 bases). Germline assignment: CDR1 SGHDT and CDR2 YYEEEE. V was pared by 0 bases and J by 5 bases, with 11 bases between. There are 14 residues in the CDR3. CDR3 sequence: CASSLGLARETQYF. Written as DNA, the CDR3 is TGTGCCAGCAGCTTGGGGTTAGCGCGGGAGACCCAGTACTTC.

The chain carries TRBV6-5 and TRBJ1-2; 9 bases fit TRBD1. The V gene end was trimmed by 4 bases and the J gene end by 7 bases; junction bases not matched to a gene: 10. From germline, CDR1 is MNHEY and CDR2 SVGAGI. This CDR3 region has 15 residues. CDR3 bases: TGTGCCAGCAGTTCCCCAGGGACAGGGCCAGGTGGCTACACCTTC. Encoded protein: CASSSPGTGPGGYTF.

In the case of this clone: In the same sample, other DNA sequences code for this CDR3. The CDR3 sequence is CASSFINQPQHF. CDR3 in DNA: TGTGCCAGCAGTTTCATAAATCAGCCCCAGCATTTT. The chain links TRBV27 to TRBJ1-5, with unresolved D. The V end was cut by 3 bases, the J end by 4 bases, with 4 bases between. The CDR3 has 12 amino acids. Germline CDR1 and CDR2: MNHEY and SMNVEV (reference sequence).

The rearrangement uses TRBV11-2 and TRBJ2-7; D is unresolved. The V gene's germline CDR1 is SGHAT and CDR2 FQNNGV. The CDR3 contains 12 residues. The V end was cut by 0 bases, the J end by 6 bases, with 6 bases between. The CDR3 nucleotides read TGTGCCAGCAGCTTAGAAGCGCCCGAGCAGTACTTC. This encodes CASSLEAPEQYF.

The chain is built from TRBV6-6 and TRBJ1-4; unclear D gene. The CDR3 has 13 residues. In germline, CDR1 is MNHNY, CDR2 SVGAGI (reference sequence). Trimming took off 6 bases at V and 7 bases at J, with 12 bases between the two ends. CDR3 nucleotide sequence: TGTGCCAGCAGGGGCTGGGCCCCTGAAAAACTGTTTTTT. This codes for CASRGWAPEKLFF.

V usage is TRBV7-9 and J usage is TRBJ2-1; TRBD1 or TRBD2 may be the D gene (5 bases each). The CDR3 has 15 residues. Trimming removed 5 bases at V and 2 bases at J, with 13 bases between. Germline V lookup: CDR1 SEHNR, CDR2 FQNEAQ (reference sequence). CDR3 sequence (DNA): TGTGCCAGCAGCCCCCGCAGGGAGCCCTACAATGAGCAGTTCTTC. Amino acid sequence: CASSPRREPYNEQFF.

The rearrangement uses TRBV4-1 and TRBJ1-1; 9 positions match TRBD1. J lost 3 bases, V lost 1 base, and 3 bases had no gene match. CDR1 is MGHRA, CDR2 YSYEKL, per germline. The CDR3 runs 15 residues. CDR3 amino acids: CASSQAGTGYTEAFF. The DNA for the CDR3 is TGCGCCAGCAGCCAAGCGGGGACAGGGTACACTGAAGCTTTCTTT.

The V and J genes are TRBV5-1 and TRBJ2-1, with D possibly matching TRBD1 (5 bases). This CDR3 is 14 amino acids long. Germline V lookup: CDR1 SGHRS, CDR2 YFSETQ. V lost 4 bases and J 5 bases, leaving 13 bases between the germline ends. The DNA for the CDR3 is TGCGCCAGCAGCCCTGGCGAGGACAACAATGAGCAGTTCTTC. Its protein is CASSPGEDNNEQFF.